Included here is one T cell receptor beta chain sequence, with context. The antigen remains undetermined. Healthy Caucasians, and only they, were the donors. This record belongs to a study of identical twins. The germline V gene has CDR1 LNHNV and CDR2 YYDKDF (reference sequence). CDR3 length: 16 amino acids. The V gene end was trimmed by 1 base and the J gene end by 7 bases; junction bases not matched to a gene: 5. Study outcomes and limitations: Without tracking the same donors, conclusions rested on cross-sectional statistical analysis.

One entry per CDR3 protein, called by TCRdb with MiXCR from the 5' RACE reads. The table includes about 530,000 distinct CDR3 sequences, about 20% detected once. The sample was also linked to a second study, of yellow fever vaccine responses in identical twins.

The chain is built from TRBV15 and TRBJ2-2; 11 bases align to TRBD2. The sequenced material came from CD4+ T cells sorted from blood. The TCR comes from a young woman in good health. The CDR3 nucleotides are TGTGCCACCAGCAGAGCTACTAGCGGGAGATTCGGGGAGCTGTTTTTT. It is translated as CATSRATSGRFGELFF.